This record covers a single T cell receptor beta chain. Its antigen remains unidentified. RNA was extracted from bulk tissue without any cell sorting. The sample belongs to a study of tumor and adjacent non-tumor tissue in lung cancer. General study results and limits: Shorter survival was associated with higher TCR diversity in tumors. Tumor repertoires had a smaller top 100 clone share than normal lung.

A modified ARM-PCR protocol with three rounds of nested PCR amplified TCRbeta. TCRdb itself ran the multiplex PCR reads through MiXCR, one entry per CDR3 protein. The table includes 69,000 or so distinct CDR3 sequences, 73% detected once. The clonotype originates from a man aged 55 to 70 with non-small cell lung cancer. The sequenced material came from lung tumor tissue.

The CDR3 is CASSTILRGVPMKHEAFF. CDR3 nucleotides: TGTGCCAGCAGTACCATCCTTAGGGGGGTCCCCATGAAACATGAAGCTTTCTTT. The chain uses TRBV12-3 or TRBV12-4 and TRBJ1-1, with a possible D match to TRBD1 (6 bases). The CDR3 sequence is 18 residues long. V gave up 5 bases and J gave up 7 bases, with 29 bases separating them.